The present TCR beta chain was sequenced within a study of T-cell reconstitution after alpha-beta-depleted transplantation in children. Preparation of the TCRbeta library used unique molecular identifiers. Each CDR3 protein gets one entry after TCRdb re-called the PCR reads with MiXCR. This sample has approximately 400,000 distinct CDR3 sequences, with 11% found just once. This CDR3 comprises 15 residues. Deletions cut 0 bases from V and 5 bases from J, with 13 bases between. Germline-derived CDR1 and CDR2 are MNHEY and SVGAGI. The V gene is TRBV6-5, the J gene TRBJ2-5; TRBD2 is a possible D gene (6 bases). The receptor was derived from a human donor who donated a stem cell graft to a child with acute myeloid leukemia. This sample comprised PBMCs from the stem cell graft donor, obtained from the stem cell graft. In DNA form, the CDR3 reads TGTGCCAGCAGTTACTCAGGCAGGGAGGATGAGACCCAGTACTTC. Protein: CASSYSGREDETQYF.